The 16 T cell receptor beta chains given below trace back to one sample, sequenced in a study of T cell changes during pregnancy in multiple sclerosis. Profiled with immunoSEQ multiplex PCR; TCRdb holds only in-frame clones, not every one. The sample shows 55,000 or so clones, approximately 90% of them seen only once. Sequencing was performed on CD4+ T cells from peripheral blood mononuclear cells, taken after pregnancy. The receptors here all came from a female donor in good health, enrolled as a control in a pregnancy study.

The chain combines TRBV28 with TRBJ2-1; 7 bases align to TRBD2. Germline lookup yields CDR1 MDHEN and CDR2 SYDVKM. The CDR3 totals 16 residues. V trimming: 5 bases; J trimming: 8 bases; junction bases outside the gene matches: 15. The CDR3 reads CASSPTTGRGVYEQFF. Here the CDR3 DNA reads TGTGCCAGCAGTCCCACCACCGGTCGGGGGGTTTATGAGCAGTTCTTC.

The chain carries TRBV7-3 and TRBJ2-2; tentative D call: TRBD1 (5 bases). Germline V gene sequence: CDR1 SGHTA, CDR2 FQGTGA. V lost 1 base and J lost 4, with 16 bases in between. The CDR3 contains 17 residues. The CDR3 region has the DNA TGTGCCAGCAGCTTAAACCCCCCCCAGGGCAGCACCGGGGAGCTGTTTTTT. This translates into CASSLNPPQGSTGELFF.

The chain recombines TRBV28 with TRBJ1-5, with 7 bases lining up with TRBD1. The CDR3 spans 14 residues. Germline V gives CDR1 MDHEN, CDR2 SYDVKM. With 6 bases clipped from V and 7 bases from J, the junction kept 9 bases outside the gene matches. The CDR3 reads CASSPRQGAQPQHF. In nucleotides, the CDR3 is TGTGCCAGCAGCCCTAGACAGGGTGCCCAGCCCCAGCATTTT.

This sequence joins TRBV5-1 and TRBJ1-3; D is unresolved. Trimming stripped 4 bases from V and 4 bases from J, with 12 bases between. The CDR3 totals 14 residues. CDR1 and CDR2 from the germline V gene are SGHRS and YFSETQ. The chain's CDR3 is CASSPWSGGNTIYF. Here the CDR3 DNA reads TGCGCCAGCAGCCCCTGGTCGGGAGGAAACACCATATATTTT.

The chain recombines TRBV27 with TRBJ1-1, with D perhaps TRBD1 (5 bases). The germline V gene has CDR1 MNHEY and CDR2 SMNVEV (reference sequence). V was trimmed by 6 bases and J by 4 bases, leaving 18 bases between them. The CDR3 sequence is 15 residues long. The CDR3 reads CASSRSTPGGTEAFF. The DNA for the CDR3 is TGTGCCAGCAGCCGAAGTACTCCGGGGGGCACTGAAGCTTTCTTT.

The chain joins TRBV28 to TRBJ1-6, with TRBD1 as a possible D gene (5 bases). Germline-derived CDR1 and CDR2 are MDHEN and SYDVKM. V lost 6 bases and J lost 6, with 9 bases in between. This CDR3 comprises 13 residues. The CDR3 nucleotides are TGTGCCAGCAGACTCCAGGGTAATTCACCCCTCCACTTT. Protein sequence: CASRLQGNSPLHF.

The chain joins TRBV7-9 to TRBJ1-1; 9 bases align to TRBD1. Germline V gene lookup returns CDR1 SEHNR and CDR2 FQNEAQ (reference sequence). V shed 5 bases, J shed 1 base, and the junction held 5 bases outside the gene matches. The CDR3 length is 15 residues. The CDR3 loop reads CASSQGTGWNTEAFF. CDR3 in DNA: TGTGCCAGCAGCCAGGGGACAGGGTGGAACACTGAAGCTTTCTTT.

The chain joins TRBV15 to TRBJ1-2; tentatively, D is TRBD1 (6 bases). Germline loops: CDR1 LNHNV, CDR2 YYDKDF (reference sequence). V was clipped by 0 bases and J by 7 bases, with 12 bases between them. This CDR3 has 14 amino acids. CDR3 in amino acids: CATSRDTTGGGYTF. DNA of the CDR3: TGTGCCACCAGCAGAGATACGACAGGCGGTGGCTACACCTTC.

The chain links TRBV18 to TRBJ1-2; D remains unclear. This CDR3 region has 12 residues. V gave up 4 bases and J gave up 5 bases, with 8 bases separating them. CDR1 is KGHSH and CDR2 is LQKENI in the germline V gene. This chain's CDR3 is CASSQAGYGYTF. CDR3 coding DNA: TGTGCCAGCTCACAGGCGGGTTATGGCTACACCTTC.

Concerning this clone itself: An end of the junction does not agree with germline; a read error may underlie this. Distinct nucleotide sequences in the sample also encode this CDR3. The rearrangement uses TRBV6-1 and TRBJ1-2; 7 nucleotides line up with TRBD1. The CDR3 spans 13 residues. Germline V gives CDR1 MNHNS, CDR2 SASEGT. The CDR3 reads CASSEKGTVNPFF. CDR3 sequence (DNA): TGTGCCAGCAGCGAAAAAGGGACAGTAAACCCTTTTTTC.

The V call is TRBV4-3, the J call TRBJ1-5; no clear D gene. Deletions cut 0 bases from V and 0 bases from J, with 9 bases between. This CDR3 is built from 16 residues. CDR1 is LGHNA, CDR2 YSLEER, per germline. The chain's CDR3 is CASSQDSGFSNQPQHF. CDR3 nucleotides: TGCGCCAGCAGCCAAGATTCCGGGTTTAGCAATCAGCCCCAGCATTTT.

The chain combines TRBV5-1 with TRBJ2-7; 9 bases agree with TRBD1. The CDR3 totals 15 residues. The V gene end was trimmed by 4 bases and the J gene end by 6 bases; junction bases not matched to a gene: 11. CDR1 is SGHRS and CDR2 is YFSETQ in the germline V gene. The CDR3 is CASSPKGTGSPEQYF. The CDR3 DNA is TGCGCCAGCAGCCCGAAGGGGACAGGGAGTCCCGAGCAGTACTTC.

The rearrangement uses TRBV6-5 and TRBJ1-4, with 7 bases fitting TRBD1. This CDR3 has 15 residues. Unmatched junction bases numbered 9, after V lost 6 bases and J lost 5 bases. The germline CDR1 and CDR2 sequences are MNHEY and SVGAGI. CDR3 bases: TGTGCCAGCAGGCCCCTGGACAGGTTAAATGAAAAACTGTTTTTT. This gives the protein CASRPLDRLNEKLFF.

V gene TRBV11-3 combines with J gene TRBJ2-1, with D possibly matching TRBD2 (6 bases). Germline V gene lookup returns CDR1 SGHNT and CDR2 YENEEA. The V end was cut by 3 bases, the J end by 1 base, with 7 bases between. The length of the CDR3 is 14 residues. The CDR3, as DNA: TGTGCCAGCAGCTTGGGGGGATCCTACAATGAGCAGTTCTTC. It codes for CASSLGGSYNEQFF.

The chain links TRBV29-1 to TRBJ2-5; maybe TRBD1 (7 bases). This CDR3 is built from 12 residues. Germline values: CDR1 SQVTM, CDR2 ANQGSEA. The DNA of the CDR3 is TGCGCCGGGGGACAGCTCACAGAGACCCAGTACTTC. It yields the protein CAGGQLTETQYF. The entire variable domain, with the rest obtained from reference TRBV29-1 and TRBJ2-5, is as follows: SAVISQKPSRDICQRGTSLTIQCQVDSQVTMMFWYRQQPGQSLTLIATANQGSEATYESGFVIDKFPISRPNLTFSTLTVSNMSPEDSSIYLCAGGQLTETQYFGPGTRLLVL.

The chain recombines TRBV4-2 with TRBJ2-5, with D perhaps matching TRBD2 (7 bases). Germline CDR1 and CDR2: LGHNA and YNFKEQ. V gave up 0 bases and J gave up 5 bases, with 13 bases separating them. The CDR3 sequence is 15 residues long. The CDR3 protein is CASSQDLGGPETQYF. CDR3 DNA: TGTGCCAGCAGCCAAGATCTCGGGGGGCCGGAGACCCAGTACTTC.